The source of this T cell receptor (beta chain) is a study of blood T cell repertoires in COVID-19 (dated by TCRdb to about 2020). As for the study more broadly: The collaborator samples originated in the United States, Italy and Spain and spanned the acute and convalescent phases of COVID-19. Sample metadata almost always included a de-identified subject ID, COVID-19 status, age in years and sex. The repertoires were released in a freely available public database meant as a resource for research on the immune response to SARS-CoV-2. Deeply sampled blood TCRbeta repertoires from subjects exposed to, actively infected with, or recovered from COVID-19 were included in the dataset. The material from the prospective study consisted of cDNA or gDNA derived from T cells, B-cell-depleted T cells, or PBMCs. Samples came from the ongoing ImmuneRACE study (first 160 participants) plus 1,254 subjects from 6 global collaborators. Where available, HLA class I and class II types were taken from metadata supplied by the sample provider and were not determined by assay-based typing. Study-level results and caveats: The quantity of clinical and demographic metadata differed by source and by participant and was supplied without curation.

For this clone: This receptor's antigen is unknown. Base qualities are not provided; no much larger clone lies one nucleotide away.

Germline trimming: 5 bases from V, 0 bases from J; junction bases outside gene matches: 15. The CDR3 starts with the cysteine, ends with the phenylalanine, and has 18 residues. CDR3 DNA only is kept here, 54 bases in frame from base 1. The germline V gene gives CDR1 as SGHTA and CDR2 as FQGNSA. Samples from volunteer blood donors who had recovered from COVID-19 were contributed by a second Seattle source. Collaborating institutions collected whole blood in K2EDTA tubes following their own protocols. For TCRbeta analysis, collaborators shipped samples as frozen whole blood, isolated PBMCs, or DNA extracted from either of those sample types. TCRbeta CDR3 regions were amplified from genomic DNA using the immunoSEQ Assay, a bias-controlled multiplex PCR. The original methods were these. The number of nucleated cells in each sample was estimated by amplification of reference gene primers within the assay. To quantify the absolute abundance of each unique TCRbeta CDR3 rearrangement, sequence reads were collapsed and filtered. Productive Simpson clonality was computed per sample as the square root of Simpson's diversity index over productive rearrangements. Drawn from immuneACCESS, this table holds only the in-frame rearrangements with V and J called that TCRdb kept. Clones are partly lost; checked studies trace under half to an unresolved V gene and leave the rest unexplained. Clone size and V and J calls were adopted from that table, with D and trimming inferred from the DNA. The sample data list some 200,000 clones, and about 85% of these were observed just once. The ten largest clones capture over 9.5% of the sample.

The receptor comes from a woman aged 18 to 35 who had recovered from COVID-19. What was sequenced was peripheral blood. This chain is built from TRBV7-2 and TRBJ1-1; TRBD1 fits 7 bases in the junction. The CDR3 here reads CASSPGLGGHPMNTEAFF. The nucleotide sequence is TGTGCCAGCAGCCCGGGCCTAGGGGGCCATCCAATGAACACTGAAGCTTTCTTT.